What follows are 17 T cell receptor beta chains derived from one specimen sequenced in a study of CD8 T cells in Susac syndrome (dated by TCRdb to the late 2010s). The method was the immunoSEQ multiplex PCR assay. RNA was extracted with the RNeasy kit and roughly 0.45 to 1 ug was reverse transcribed using random hexamers. The public reads were reanalyzed by TCRdb: fastp trimming at Q25, MiXCR alignment, in-frame beta chains only. Rows matching on CDR3 protein sequence are summarized as one entry with the most common DNA and genes. This sample holds about 150,000 distinct CDR3 sequences; roughly 94% were observed only once. Jointly, the top ten make up more than 0.2% of the sample. Sequencing input: CD8+ T cells from PBMCs. The receptors were gathered from a human donor with multiple sclerosis.

The chain couples TRBV27 to TRBJ2-3; tentative D call: TRBD2 (5 bases). V shed 6 bases and J shed 0 bases, with 19 bases lying between them. The CDR3 is made up of 17 amino acids. Germline CDR1 reads MNHEY; CDR2 reads SMNVEV (reference sequence). This CDR3 reads CASSPLSGSISTDTQYF. Here the CDR3 DNA reads TGTGCCAGCAGCCCTTTATCGGGGTCTATTAGCACAGATACGCAGTATTTT.

The chain carries TRBV29-1 and TRBJ1-1; no reliable D call. Trimming cost V 6 bases and J 7 bases, with 12 bases left between them. Germline loops: CDR1 SQVTM, CDR2 ANQGSEA. The CDR3 covers 11 residues. The CDR3 DNA sequence: TGCAGCGTCTTTGACGTAAATGAAGCTTTCTTT. Translation: CSVFDVNEAFF.

The V call is TRBV9, the J call TRBJ2-3, with D possibly matching TRBD2 (6 bases). The germline gives CDR1 SGDLS, CDR2 YYNGEE. The V gene lost 0 bases and the J gene lost 2 bases, with 10 bases spanning the gap. The CDR3 extends over 15 amino acids. This chain's CDR3 is CASSVGGAVTDTQYF. The CDR3 nucleotides read TGTGCCAGCAGCGTAGGCGGGGCGGTCACAGATACGCAGTATTTT.

This clonotype was seen a single time. The chain carries TRBV30 and TRBJ2-7; no definite D call. This CDR3 has 14 amino acids. Germline CDR1 GTSNPN, CDR2 SVGIG (reference sequence). V lost 4 bases to trimming and J lost 6 bases, with 19 bases between them. In DNA form, the CDR3 reads TGTGCCTGGATCGCCCCCTTTTCGAGTGGCGAGCAGTACTTC. Residues: CAWIAPFSSGEQYF.

The chain couples TRBV7-8 to TRBJ1-1; D is ambiguous. Germline lookup yields CDR1 SGHVS and CDR2 FQNEAQ. The CDR3 loop spans 13 amino acids. V lost 2 bases, J lost 8 bases, and 12 bases lay in between. The CDR3 sequence is CASSLTRKWEAFF. CDR3 nucleotide sequence: TGTGCCAGCAGCTTAACGAGGAAGTGGGAAGCTTTCTTT.

The chain employs TRBV4-2 and TRBJ2-3; 10 bases align to TRBD2. The CDR3 length is 17 residues. The V and J ends lost 0 bases and 6 bases, in that order; junction bases with no gene match: 9. Germline assignment: CDR1 LGHNA and CDR2 YNFKEQ. This chain's CDR3 is CASSQDGLAGAGDTQYF. For the CDR3, the DNA is TGTGCCAGCAGCCAAGATGGCCTAGCGGGGGCTGGGGATACGCAGTATTTT.

The rearrangement uses TRBV7-9 and TRBJ1-5; D is undetermined. Trimming cost V 0 bases and J 7 bases, with 10 bases left between them. The length of the CDR3 is 14 residues. Germline CDR1 SEHNR, CDR2 FQNEAQ (reference sequence). The CDR3 reads CASSLAGNGQPQHF. The CDR3 nucleotides read TGTGCCAGCAGCTTAGCGGGGAACGGGCAGCCCCAGCATTTT.

The chain couples TRBV20-1 to TRBJ2-5; no clear D gene. CDR1 is DFQATT and CDR2 is SNEGSKA in the germline V gene (reference sequence). Trimming cost V 3 bases and J 5 bases, with 13 bases left between them. The CDR3 extends over 13 amino acids. Here the CDR3 reads CSARERGIETQYF. CDR3 DNA sequence: TGCAGTGCTAGGGAGAGAGGAATCGAGACCCAGTACTTC.

This chain links TRBV27 with TRBJ2-1; D may match TRBD1 or TRBD2 (5 bases each). V was pared by 6 bases and J by 7 bases, with 13 bases between. CDR3 size: 13 residues. Germline lookup yields CDR1 MNHEY and CDR2 SMNVEV (reference sequence). The CDR3 DNA reads as TGTGCCAGCAGCCGATCCTGGGGGAATGAGCAGTTCTTC. Translation gives CASSRSWGNEQFF.

This rearrangement joins TRBV9 to TRBJ1-2; possibly TRBD1 for D (5 bases). Trimming pared 0 bases from V and 8 bases from J, leaving 17 bases between. CDR3 length: 15 amino acids. Looked up from germline, CDR1 is SGDLS and CDR2 is YYNGEE. CDR3 nucleotide sequence: TGTGCCAGCAGCGTAGAAGGTGGAGGCAGGGAAGGCTACACCTTC. It translates to CASSVEGGGREGYTF.

The V call is TRBV30, the J call TRBJ2-7; maybe TRBD1 (5 bases). V was trimmed by 4 bases and J by 3 bases, leaving 7 bases between them. Germline-derived CDR1 and CDR2 are GTSNPN and SVGIG (reference sequence). The CDR3 extends over 11 amino acids. The CDR3 sequence: CAWIRGYEQYF. The CDR3 DNA reads as TGTGCCTGGATAAGGGGCTACGAGCAGTACTTC.

In its sample, this clonotype was seen a few times. The rearrangement joins TRBV19 to TRBJ2-7; D is unresolved. Per the germline V gene, CDR1 is LNHDA and CDR2 is SQIVND (reference sequence). The CDR3 runs 13 residues. V was shortened by 1 base and J by 2 bases, with 6 bases between the two germline ends. The chain's CDR3 is CASSIGPPYEQYF. For the CDR3, the DNA is TGTGCCAGTAGTATAGGTCCACCCTACGAGCAGTACTTC.

This clonotype appeared a few times. V gene TRBV30 combines with J gene TRBJ2-1, with no clear D. The V end was cut by 0 bases, the J end by 2 bases, with 5 bases between. This CDR3 contains 13 residues. Looked up from germline, CDR1 is GTSNPN and CDR2 is SVGIG (reference sequence). The CDR3 coding sequence is TGTGCCTGGAGTGTAGGCCCCTACAATGAGCAGTTCTTC. This gives the protein CAWSVGPYNEQFF.

The chain carries TRBV29-1 and TRBJ1-1; 7 bases are shared with TRBD1. The V gene's germline CDR1 is SQVTM and CDR2 ANQGSEA. The V segment lost 6 bases and the J segment 0 bases; nucleotides outside the gene matches: 16. The CDR3 runs 17 residues. CDR3 DNA: TGCAGCGTGGCTGGGACAGAAGGGTTGATCCTGAACACTGAAGCTTTCTTT. This codes for CSVAGTEGLILNTEAFF.

This rearrangement joins TRBV15 to TRBJ1-1; D is perhaps TRBD1 (5 bases). The CDR3 loop spans 13 amino acids. CDR1 and CDR2 (germline): LNHNV, YYDKDF (reference sequence). The ends were cut back, 6 bases at V and 4 bases at J, with 12 bases in the middle. As DNA, the CDR3 is TGTGCCACCAGGACCTCAGGGAGCACTGAAGCTTTCTTT. As protein: CATRTSGSTEAFF. Using reference TRBV15 and TRBJ1-1 for the parts outside the CDR3, the full variable domain is DAMVIQNPRYQVTQFGKPVTLSCSQTLNHNVMYWYQQKSSQAPKLLFHYYDKDFNNEADTPDNFQSRRPNTSFCFLDIRSPGLGDTAMYLCATRTSGSTEAFFGQGTRLTVV.

This clonotype was detected only once. The V gene is TRBV29-1, the J gene TRBJ1-2; D gene uncertain. Germline CDR1 reads SQVTM; CDR2 reads ANQGSEA. CDR3 length: 11 residues. V was pared by 2 bases and J by 8 bases, with 9 bases between. CDR3 residues: CSVEQRSGYTF. The CDR3 DNA reads as TGCAGCGTTGAACAGCGCTCGGGCTACACCTTC.

The chain combines TRBV19 with TRBJ2-1, with a possible D match to TRBD1 (7 bases). The germline gives CDR1 LNHDA, CDR2 SQIVND (reference sequence). Trimming left V 1 base short and J 4 bases short, with 11 bases between. The CDR3 spans 15 residues. CDR3: CASSIGRGPYNEQFF. The CDR3 bases are TGTGCCAGTAGTATAGGGAGGGGGCCATACAATGAGCAGTTCTTC.